These 22 T cell receptor beta chains came from one sample sequenced in a study of vaccination effects on CD4 cells after COVID-19. The ViraFEST assay expanded antigen-specific CD4+ T cells with viral peptide pools before sequencing. Investigators separated out CD4+ T cells once approximately 10 days of culture had passed. Neither prior SARS-CoV-2 infection nor positive nucleocapsid antibodies were present in the vaccine recipients. These receptors have no known antigen. Produced via immunoSEQ multiplex PCR; TCRdb's table is partial and in-frame only. The sample carries 60,000 to 65,000 clones, roughly 80% recorded once. The sample consisted of CD4+ T cells from PBMCs cultured with HCoV-OC43 spike peptides, taken before COVID-19 vaccination. The subset is: HCoV-OC43 spike overlapping peptide pool stimulation. These receptors all come from a human donor who received a COVID-19 vaccine.

This chain connects TRBV18 to TRBJ2-5; TRBD1 is a possible D gene (5 bases). There are 14 residues in the CDR3. The germline V gene encodes CDR1 KGHSH and CDR2 LQKENI. Trimming cost V 6 bases and J 4 bases, with 15 bases left between them. CDR3 sequence: CASSGLTQGETQYF. CDR3 DNA: TGTGCCAGCTCCGGGTTGACGCAGGGAGAGACCCAGTACTTC.

The chain couples TRBV6-5 to TRBJ1-2; D gene uncertain. CDR1 is MNHEY and CDR2 is SVGAGI in the germline V gene. The CDR3 extends over 15 amino acids. V lost 0 bases and J lost 2, with 10 bases in between. The chain's CDR3 is CASSYSRAANYGYTF. The CDR3 DNA is TGTGCCAGCAGTTACTCTAGGGCCGCGAACTATGGCTACACCTTC.

This clone occurred once. The chain joins TRBV6-2 or TRBV6-3 to TRBJ2-1, with 7 positions matching TRBD1. V trimming: 5 bases; J trimming: 4 bases; junction bases outside the gene matches: 8. From germline, CDR1 is MNHEY and CDR2 SVGEGT. There are 15 residues in the CDR3. Written as DNA, the CDR3 is TGTGCCAGCAGTGACCCCGGGACAGCATACAATGAGCAGTTCTTC. Its protein is CASSDPGTAYNEQFF.

The chain carries TRBV4-2 and TRBJ1-4, with 9 bases identical to TRBD1. Germline assignment: CDR1 LGHNA and CDR2 YNFKEQ. CDR3 size: 17 residues. V was clipped by 4 bases and J by 6 bases; unmatched bases: 12. CDR3 region: CASSLPKTGGRDEKLFF. The CDR3 nucleotides are TGTGCCAGCAGCCTACCTAAGACAGGGGGAAGGGATGAAAAACTGTTTTTT.

The J gene is TRBJ2-7, the V gene TRBV28, with no clear D. The CDR3 covers 14 residues. Trimming took 5 bases from V and 3 from J, leaving 14 bases between them. Germline CDR1 is MDHEN and CDR2 is SYDVKM. For the CDR3, the DNA is TGTGCCAGCAGTCTTTGGTCCAGTCGCTACGAGCAGTACGTC. It translates to CASSLWSSRYEQYV.

The chain combines TRBV7-9 with TRBJ1-2; weak D call: TRBD1 (6 bases). Looked up from germline, CDR1 is SEHNR and CDR2 is FQNEAQ (reference sequence). V gave up 6 bases and J gave up 4 bases, with 21 bases separating them. The CDR3 consists of 16 residues. Written as DNA, the CDR3 is TGTGCCAGCAGATTCCCCGGGCGAGGACAGATCTATGGCTACACCTTC. Protein sequence: CASRFPGRGQIYGYTF.

The rearrangement uses TRBV5-1 and TRBJ1-6; D might be TRBD1 (6 bases). V was trimmed by 1 base and J by 9 bases, leaving 14 bases between them. Per the germline V gene, CDR1 is SGHRS and CDR2 is YFSETQ. There are 15 residues in the CDR3. The CDR3 sequence: CASSLFTGSGSPLHF. In DNA, the CDR3 is TGCGCCAGCAGCTTGTTCACAGGGAGCGGTTCACCCCTCCACTTT.

As to this clone: One junction end does not reproduce the germline sequence, and a read error may be involved. V usage is TRBV30 and J usage is TRBJ2-5; D is unclear. The germline V gene has CDR1 GTSNPN and CDR2 SVGIG (reference sequence). The CDR3 runs 11 residues. This CDR3 reads CAWNLQDTQYF. As DNA, the CDR3 is TGTGCCTGGAACCTACAAGATACCCAGTACTTC.

This clone was picked up a small number of times. V is TRBV3-1 (or the pseudogene TRBV3-2) and J is TRBJ2-1; no definite D call. The V end was cut by 0 bases, the J end by 0 bases, with 12 bases between. This CDR3 spans 17 amino acids. The germline V gene encodes CDR1 LGHDT and CDR2 YNNKEL (reference sequence). CDR3 amino acids: CASSQETYWSSYNEQFF. The CDR3 nucleotides are TGTGCCAGCAGCCAAGAAACCTACTGGAGCTCCTACAATGAGCAGTTCTTC.

The chain couples TRBV4-1 to TRBJ2-3; D gene uncertain. Deletions cut 5 bases from V and 6 bases from J, with 12 bases between. The V gene's germline CDR1 is MGHRA and CDR2 YSYEKL. This CDR3 is 13 amino acids long. The CDR3 region is CASSTSHGDTQYF. CDR3 sequence (DNA): TGCGCCAGCAGCACCAGTCACGGGGATACGCAGTATTTT.

In the case of this clone: At the DNA level, this CDR3 is encoded by other sequences in the same sample as well. The CDR3 region is CASSDRARETQYF. As DNA, the CDR3 is TGTGCCAGTAGCGACAGGGCGAGGGAGACCCAGTACTTC. V and J are TRBV19 and TRBJ2-5; TRBD1 matches at 7 bases. J was trimmed by 5 bases and V by 6 bases; bases with no gene match: 6. Germline CDR1 reads LNHDA; CDR2 reads SQIVND (reference sequence). The CDR3 contains 13 residues.

This clone was seen a few times. The V gene is TRBV6-5, the J gene TRBJ1-1; D call uncertain. Germline V CDR1 and CDR2: MNHEY, SVGAGI. The CDR3 has 13 amino acids. V was clipped by 5 bases and J by 1 base, with 8 bases between them. The CDR3 coding sequence is TGTGCCAGCAGTAGAGCTAGGAACACTGAAGCTTTCTTT. Its translation is CASSRARNTEAFF.

The chain employs TRBV7-2 and TRBJ2-1; D is uncertain. Trimming removed 1 base at V and 0 bases at J, with 7 bases between. Germline loops: CDR1 SGHTA, CDR2 FQGNSA. The CDR3 is made up of 15 amino acids. CDR3: CASSLVSGSYNEQFF. In DNA, the CDR3 is TGTGCCAGCAGCTTAGTGTCCGGCTCCTACAATGAGCAGTTCTTC.

The rearrangement uses TRBV2 and TRBJ2-1; 11 bases map to TRBD2. The germline CDR1 and CDR2 sequences are SNHLY and FYNNEI. V gave up 6 bases and J gave up 10 bases; unmatched junction bases: 14. The CDR3 consists of 16 residues. The CDR3 region is CASSPGLAVSTNEQFF. The CDR3 DNA is TGTGCCAGCAGCCCGGGACTAGCGGTTAGTACAAACGAGCAGTTCTTC.

The CDR3 region has the DNA TGTGCCAGTAGTATGCGGGGGAGCACAGATACGCAGTATTTT. This sequence encodes CASSMRGSTDTQYF. The chain has TRBV19 and TRBJ2-3; 7 nucleotides align to TRBD2. The CDR3 has 14 residues. Germline V gene sequence: CDR1 LNHDA, CDR2 SQIVND (reference sequence). Trimming removed 3 bases from V and 0 bases from J; junction bases left unmatched: 0.

This clone was seen a few times. The chain carries TRBV9 and TRBJ1-6; D is possibly TRBD1 (6 bases). Between the trimmed V and J ends, which lost 2 bases and 7 bases, there was a span of 13 bases. Germline CDR1 SGDLS, CDR2 YYNGEE. The CDR3 consists of 15 residues. The CDR3 is CASSVADRSNSPLHF. In nucleotides, the CDR3 is TGTGCCAGCAGCGTGGCGGACAGAAGCAATTCACCCCTCCACTTT.

This rearrangement joins TRBV4-2 to TRBJ1-5; 7 nucleotides match TRBD1. The CDR3 has 14 amino acids. Germline V gene lookup returns CDR1 LGHNA and CDR2 YNFKEQ. J was trimmed by 4 bases and V by 0 bases; bases with no gene match: 0. The CDR3 DNA reads TGTGCCAGCAGCCAAGAGACAGGGAATCAGCCCCAGCATTTT. The encoded protein is CASSQETGNQPQHF.

The V call is TRBV18, the J call TRBJ1-5; no firm D call. The CDR3 has 16 residues. Trimming took off 4 bases at V and 0 bases at J, with 13 bases between the two ends. CDR1 is KGHSH, CDR2 LQKENI, per germline. The CDR3: CASSRRASDSNQPQHF. The CDR3 nucleotides are TGTGCCAGCTCACGACGGGCTTCGGATAGCAATCAGCCCCAGCATTTT.

The chain joins TRBV7-8 to TRBJ2-4; TRBD1 aligns across 7 bases. Germline CDR1 SGHVS, CDR2 FQNEAQ. This CDR3 region has 14 residues. The V gene end was trimmed by 2 bases and the J gene end by 9 bases; junction bases not matched to a gene: 7. CDR3 in amino acids: CASSLTGTVGIQYF. The CDR3 DNA sequence: TGTGCCAGCAGCTTAACGGGGACAGTAGGCATTCAGTACTTC.

V is TRBV9 and J is TRBJ2-1, with 11 bases lining up with TRBD2. Germline lookup yields CDR1 SGDLS and CDR2 YYNGEE. CDR3 length: 16 amino acids. The V and J ends lost 4 bases and 6 bases, in that order; junction bases with no gene match: 9. In DNA, the CDR3 is TGTGCCAGCAGCCCCCGGGGTAGCGGGGGGGTCAATGAGCAGTTCTTC. Translated, it gives CASSPRGSGGVNEQFF.

This clone appeared a single time. The CDR3 region is CASTPGGIEAFF. The CDR3 coding sequence is TGTGCCAGTACCCCGGGCGGGATTGAAGCTTTCTTT. This rearrangement joins TRBV19 to TRBJ1-1; the D is unclear. Germline-derived CDR1 and CDR2 are LNHDA and SQIVND (reference sequence). V shed 7 bases and J shed 7 bases, with 13 bases lying between them. The CDR3 loop spans 12 amino acids. The whole variable domain, filled in from reference TRBV19 and TRBJ1-1, reads DGGITQSPKYLFRKEGQNVTLSCEQNLNHDAMYWYRQDPGQGLRLIYYSQIVNDFQKGDIAEGYSVSREKKESFPLTVTSAQKNPTAFYLCASTPGGIEAFFGQGTRLTVV.

This clone was observed a handful of times. The V call is TRBV19, the J call TRBJ2-2, with 9 bases lining up with TRBD1. V gave up 5 bases and J gave up 5 bases; unmatched junction bases: 6. Per germline, CDR1 LNHDA and CDR2 SQIVND (reference sequence). CDR3 length: 15 amino acids. The CDR3 here is CASSWGTGRTGELFF. CDR3 nucleotide sequence: TGTGCCAGTAGTTGGGGGACAGGGAGAACCGGGGAGCTGTTTTTT.